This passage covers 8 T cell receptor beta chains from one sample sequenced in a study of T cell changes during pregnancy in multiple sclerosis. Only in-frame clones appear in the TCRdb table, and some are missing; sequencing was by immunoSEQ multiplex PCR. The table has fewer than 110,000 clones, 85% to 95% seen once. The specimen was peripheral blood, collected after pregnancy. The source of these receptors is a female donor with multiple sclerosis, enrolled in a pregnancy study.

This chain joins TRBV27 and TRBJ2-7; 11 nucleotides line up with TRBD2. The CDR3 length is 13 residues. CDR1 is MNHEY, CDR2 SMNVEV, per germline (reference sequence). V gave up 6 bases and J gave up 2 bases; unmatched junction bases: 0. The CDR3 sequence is CASRTSGAYEQYF. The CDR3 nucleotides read TGTGCCAGCAGGACTAGCGGGGCCTACGAGCAGTACTTC.

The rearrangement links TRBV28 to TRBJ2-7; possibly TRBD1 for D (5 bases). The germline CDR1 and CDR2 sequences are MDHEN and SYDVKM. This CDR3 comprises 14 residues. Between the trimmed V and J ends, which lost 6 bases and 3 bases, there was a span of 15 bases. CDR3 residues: CASRSQGSNYEQYF. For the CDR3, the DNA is TGTGCCAGCAGGTCGCAGGGAAGCAACTACGAGCAGTACTTC. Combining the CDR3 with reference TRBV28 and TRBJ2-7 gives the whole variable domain DVKVTQSSRYLVKRTGEKVFLECVQDMDHENMFWYRQDPGLGLRLIYFSYDVKMKEKGDIPEGYSVSREKKERFSLILESASTNQTSMYLCASRSQGSNYEQYFGPGTRLTVT.

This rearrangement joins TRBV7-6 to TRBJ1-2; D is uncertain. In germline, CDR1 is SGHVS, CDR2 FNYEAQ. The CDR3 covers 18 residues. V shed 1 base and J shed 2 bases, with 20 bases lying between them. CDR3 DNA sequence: TGTGCCAGCAGCTTAGAAGCGGCGGTCGACGTTCGAAACTATGGCTACACCTTC. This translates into CASSLEAAVDVRNYGYTF.

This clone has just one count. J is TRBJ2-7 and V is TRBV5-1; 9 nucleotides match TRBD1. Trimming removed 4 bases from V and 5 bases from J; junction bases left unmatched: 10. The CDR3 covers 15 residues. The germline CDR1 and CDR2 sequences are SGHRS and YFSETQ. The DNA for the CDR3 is TGCGCCAGCAGCACAACGGGACAGGGAATCAACGAGCAGTACTTC. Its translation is CASSTTGQGINEQYF.

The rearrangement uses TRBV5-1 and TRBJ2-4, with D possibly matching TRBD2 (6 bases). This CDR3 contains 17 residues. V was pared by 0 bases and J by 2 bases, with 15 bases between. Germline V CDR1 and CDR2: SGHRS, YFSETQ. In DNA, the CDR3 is TGCGCCAGCAGCTTGGTGGGCGGGACCTTGACCAAAAACATTCAGTACTTC. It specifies CASSLVGGTLTKNIQYF.

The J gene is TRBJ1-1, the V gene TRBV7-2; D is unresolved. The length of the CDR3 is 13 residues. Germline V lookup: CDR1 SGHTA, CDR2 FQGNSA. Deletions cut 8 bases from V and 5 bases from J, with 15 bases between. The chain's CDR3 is CASSVIRETEAFF. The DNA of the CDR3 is TGTGCCAGCTCAGTCATCCGGGAGACTGAAGCTTTCTTT.

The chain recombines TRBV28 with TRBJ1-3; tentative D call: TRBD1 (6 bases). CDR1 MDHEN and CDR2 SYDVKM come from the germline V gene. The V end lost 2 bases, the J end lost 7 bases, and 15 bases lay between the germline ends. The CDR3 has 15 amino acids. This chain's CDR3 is CASSLGGADRNTIYF. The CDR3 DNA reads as TGTGCCAGCAGTTTAGGGGGGGCGGATCGGAACACCATATATTTT.

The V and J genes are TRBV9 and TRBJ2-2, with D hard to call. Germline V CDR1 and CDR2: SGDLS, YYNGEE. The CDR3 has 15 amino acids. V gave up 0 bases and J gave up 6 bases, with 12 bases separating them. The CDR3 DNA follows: TGTGCCAGCAGCGTAGGCTCTAGTCGGGCCGGGGAGCTGTTTTTT. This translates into CASSVGSSRAGELFF.